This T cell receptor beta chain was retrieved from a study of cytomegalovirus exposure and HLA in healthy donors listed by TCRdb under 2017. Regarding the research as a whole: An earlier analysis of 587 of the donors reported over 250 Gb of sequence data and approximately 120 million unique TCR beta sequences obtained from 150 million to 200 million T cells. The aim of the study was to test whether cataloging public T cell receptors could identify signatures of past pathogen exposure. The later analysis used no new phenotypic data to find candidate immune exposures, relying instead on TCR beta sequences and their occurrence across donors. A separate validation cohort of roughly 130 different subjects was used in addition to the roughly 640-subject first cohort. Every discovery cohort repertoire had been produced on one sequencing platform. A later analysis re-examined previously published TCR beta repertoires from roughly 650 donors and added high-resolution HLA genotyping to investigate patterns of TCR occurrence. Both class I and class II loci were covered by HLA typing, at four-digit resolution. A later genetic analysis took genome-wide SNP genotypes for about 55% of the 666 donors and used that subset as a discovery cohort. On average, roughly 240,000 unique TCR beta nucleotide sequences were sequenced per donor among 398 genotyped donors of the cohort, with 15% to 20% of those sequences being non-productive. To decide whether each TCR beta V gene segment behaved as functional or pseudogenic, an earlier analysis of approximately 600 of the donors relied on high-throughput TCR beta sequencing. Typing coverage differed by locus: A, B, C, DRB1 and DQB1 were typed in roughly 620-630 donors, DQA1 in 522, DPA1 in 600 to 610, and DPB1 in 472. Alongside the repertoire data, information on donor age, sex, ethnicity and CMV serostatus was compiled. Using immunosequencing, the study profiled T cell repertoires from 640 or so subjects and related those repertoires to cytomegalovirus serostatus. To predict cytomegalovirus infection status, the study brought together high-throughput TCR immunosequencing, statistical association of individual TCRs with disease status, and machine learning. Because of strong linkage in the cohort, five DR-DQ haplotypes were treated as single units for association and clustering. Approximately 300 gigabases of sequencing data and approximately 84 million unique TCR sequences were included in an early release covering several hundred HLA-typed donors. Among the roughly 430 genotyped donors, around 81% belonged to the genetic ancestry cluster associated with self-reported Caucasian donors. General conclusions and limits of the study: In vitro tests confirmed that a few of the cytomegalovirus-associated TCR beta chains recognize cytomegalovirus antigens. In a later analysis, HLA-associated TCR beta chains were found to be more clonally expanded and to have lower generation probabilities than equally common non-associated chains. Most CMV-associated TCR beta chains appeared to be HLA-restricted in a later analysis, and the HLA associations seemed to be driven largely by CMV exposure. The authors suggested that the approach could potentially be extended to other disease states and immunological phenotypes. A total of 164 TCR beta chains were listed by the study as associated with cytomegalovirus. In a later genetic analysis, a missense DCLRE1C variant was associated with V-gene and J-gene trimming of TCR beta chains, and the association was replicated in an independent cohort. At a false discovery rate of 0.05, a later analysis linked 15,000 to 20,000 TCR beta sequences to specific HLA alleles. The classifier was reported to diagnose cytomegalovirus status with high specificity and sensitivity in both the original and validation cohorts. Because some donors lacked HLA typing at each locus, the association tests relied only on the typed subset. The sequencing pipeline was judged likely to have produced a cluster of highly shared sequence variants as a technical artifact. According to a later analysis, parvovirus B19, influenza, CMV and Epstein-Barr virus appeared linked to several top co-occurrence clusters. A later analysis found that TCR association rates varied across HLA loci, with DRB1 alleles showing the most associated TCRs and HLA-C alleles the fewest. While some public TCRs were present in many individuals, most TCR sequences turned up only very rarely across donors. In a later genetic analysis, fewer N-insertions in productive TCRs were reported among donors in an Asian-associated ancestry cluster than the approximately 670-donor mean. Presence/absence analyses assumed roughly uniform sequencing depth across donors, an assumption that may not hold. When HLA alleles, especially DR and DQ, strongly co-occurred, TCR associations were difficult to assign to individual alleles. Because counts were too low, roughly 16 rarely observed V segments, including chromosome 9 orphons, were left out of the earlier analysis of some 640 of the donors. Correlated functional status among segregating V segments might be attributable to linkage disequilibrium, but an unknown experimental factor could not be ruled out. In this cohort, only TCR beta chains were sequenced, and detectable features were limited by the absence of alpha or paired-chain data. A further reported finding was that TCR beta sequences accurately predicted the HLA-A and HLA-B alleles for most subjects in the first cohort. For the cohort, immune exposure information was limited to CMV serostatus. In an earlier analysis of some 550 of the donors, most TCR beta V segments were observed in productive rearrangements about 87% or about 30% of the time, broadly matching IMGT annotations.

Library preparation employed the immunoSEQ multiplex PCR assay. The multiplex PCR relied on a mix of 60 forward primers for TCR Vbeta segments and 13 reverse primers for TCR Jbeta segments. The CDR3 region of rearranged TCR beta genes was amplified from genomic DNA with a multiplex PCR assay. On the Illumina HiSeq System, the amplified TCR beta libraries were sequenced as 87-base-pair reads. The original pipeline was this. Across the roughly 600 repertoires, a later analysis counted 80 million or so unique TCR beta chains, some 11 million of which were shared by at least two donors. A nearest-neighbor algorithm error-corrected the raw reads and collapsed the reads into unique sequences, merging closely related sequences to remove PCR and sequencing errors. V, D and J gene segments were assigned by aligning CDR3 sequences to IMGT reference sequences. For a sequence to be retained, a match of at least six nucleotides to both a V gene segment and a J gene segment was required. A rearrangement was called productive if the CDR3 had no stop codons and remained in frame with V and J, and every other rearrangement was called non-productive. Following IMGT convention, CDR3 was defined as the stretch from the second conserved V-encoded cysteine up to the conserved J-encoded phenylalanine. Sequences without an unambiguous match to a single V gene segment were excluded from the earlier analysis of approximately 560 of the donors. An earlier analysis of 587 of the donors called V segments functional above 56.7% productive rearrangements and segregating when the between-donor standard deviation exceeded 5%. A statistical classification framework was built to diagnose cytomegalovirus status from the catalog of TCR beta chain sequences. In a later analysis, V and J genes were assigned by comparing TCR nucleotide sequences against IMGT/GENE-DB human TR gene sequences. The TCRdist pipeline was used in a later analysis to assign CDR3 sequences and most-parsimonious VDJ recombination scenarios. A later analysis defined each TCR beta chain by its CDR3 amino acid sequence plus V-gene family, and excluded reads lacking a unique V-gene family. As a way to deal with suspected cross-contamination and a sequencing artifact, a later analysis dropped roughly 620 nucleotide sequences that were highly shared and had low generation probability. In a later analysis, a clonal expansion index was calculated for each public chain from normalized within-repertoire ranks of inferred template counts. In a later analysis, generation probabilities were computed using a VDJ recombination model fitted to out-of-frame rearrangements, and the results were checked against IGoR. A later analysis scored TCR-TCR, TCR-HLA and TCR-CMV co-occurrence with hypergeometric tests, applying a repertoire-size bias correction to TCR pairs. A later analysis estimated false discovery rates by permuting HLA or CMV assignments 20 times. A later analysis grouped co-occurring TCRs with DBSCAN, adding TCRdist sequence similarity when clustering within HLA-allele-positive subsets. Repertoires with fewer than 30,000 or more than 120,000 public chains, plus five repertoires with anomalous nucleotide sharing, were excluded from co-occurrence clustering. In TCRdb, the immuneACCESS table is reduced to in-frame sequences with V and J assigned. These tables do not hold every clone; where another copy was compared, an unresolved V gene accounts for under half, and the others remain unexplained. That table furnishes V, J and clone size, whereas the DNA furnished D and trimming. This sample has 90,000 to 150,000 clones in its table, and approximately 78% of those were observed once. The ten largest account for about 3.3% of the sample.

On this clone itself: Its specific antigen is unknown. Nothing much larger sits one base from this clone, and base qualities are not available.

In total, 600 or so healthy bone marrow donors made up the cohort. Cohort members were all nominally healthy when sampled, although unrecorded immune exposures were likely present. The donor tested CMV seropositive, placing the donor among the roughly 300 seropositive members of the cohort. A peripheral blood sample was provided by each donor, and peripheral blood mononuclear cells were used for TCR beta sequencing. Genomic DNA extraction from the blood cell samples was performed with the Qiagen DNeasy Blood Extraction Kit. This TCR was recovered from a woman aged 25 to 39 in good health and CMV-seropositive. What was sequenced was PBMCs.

At the DNA level, the sequence is TGTGCCAGCAGTTTTCCAGGCGGGGGGGTGGCAGATACGCAGTATTTT. Its coded protein is CASSFPGGGVADTQYF. The chain is assembled from TRBV28 and TRBJ2-3, with 9 junctional bases fitting TRBD2. Reading the germline V gene gives CDR1 MDHEN and CDR2 SYDVKM. Counted from cysteine to phenylalanine, this CDR3 has 16 amino acids. The entry retains the CDR3 DNA only, 48 bases that are in frame from base 1. Germline trimming amounts to 3 bases on V and 4 bases on J, with 8 as the count of junction bases outside the gene matches.